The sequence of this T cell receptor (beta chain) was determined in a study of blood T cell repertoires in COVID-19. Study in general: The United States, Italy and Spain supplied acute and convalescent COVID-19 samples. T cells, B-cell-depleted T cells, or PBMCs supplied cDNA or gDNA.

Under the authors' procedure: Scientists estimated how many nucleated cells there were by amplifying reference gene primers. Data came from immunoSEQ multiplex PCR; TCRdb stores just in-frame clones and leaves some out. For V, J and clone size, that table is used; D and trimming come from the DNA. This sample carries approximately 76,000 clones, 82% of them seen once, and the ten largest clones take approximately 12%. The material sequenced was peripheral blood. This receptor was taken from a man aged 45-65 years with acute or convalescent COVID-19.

As DNA, the CDR3 is TGTGCCAGCAGTTACGGGGGCCCGAGCACTGAAGCTTTCTTT. It is translated as CASSYGGPSTEAFF. The rearrangement uses TRBV6-2 or TRBV6-3 and TRBJ1-1; D is perhaps TRBD1 (6 bases). The germline V gene encodes CDR1 MNHEY and CDR2 SVGEGT. This CDR3 has 14 residues. V was clipped by 2 bases and J by 4 bases, with 11 bases between them.